Included here is one T cell receptor (beta chain) sequence, with context. Together with a sample-barcoded 5' primer, a J-beta primer mix was included in a second PCR lasting 7 to 11 cycles. Unique molecular identifiers of 12 random nucleotides labeled each cDNA. TCRdb reprocessed the 5' RACE reads with MiXCR, giving one entry per CDR3 protein. The sample records around 800,000 distinct CDR3 sequences, less than 60% being singletons. The data were obtained in a study of blood T cells in healthy people across ages. This CDR3 has 14 residues. Germline assignment: CDR1 DFQATT and CDR2 SNEGSKA (reference sequence). V was clipped by 3 bases and J by 2 bases, with 14 bases between them.

This clonotype was sampled from a man aged 80 or over in good health. This chain joins TRBV20-1 and TRBJ2-7; D gene unclear. The specimen was blood. The CDR3 sequence: CSARSGVLTYEQYF. CDR3 sequence (DNA): TGCAGTGCTAGGTCGGGCGTGTTAACCTACGAGCAGTACTTC.